These 26 T cell receptor beta chains were all obtained from the same sample, sequenced in a study of T cells in Graves' hyperthyroidism and ophthalmopathy (dated by TCRdb to between 2019 and 2020). Library generation was performed with multiplex PCR. Sequencer: Illumina HiSeq 2000. The TCR beta CDR3 regions were amplified from RNA transcripts. The first round of RT-PCR for the TCR CDR3 was performed with the HTBI primer set and the Qiagen OneStep RT-PCR kit. Using fastp at Q25 and MiXCR, TCRdb reprocessed the public reads and kept productive beta chains. Merged by CDR3 protein, the rows form single entries marked with the most common genes and DNA. The table for this sample lists a few hundred thousand distinct CDR3 sequences; about a sixth of them were counted only once. The ten largest account for about 51% of the sample. Sample: blood. Receptor source: a woman aged 60-75 years with Graves' ophthalmopathy.

This clonotype was found many times. This chain uses TRBV28 with TRBJ1-2; D is possibly TRBD1 (6 bases). The CDR3 is made up of 13 amino acids. Germline V CDR1 and CDR2: MDHEN, SYDVKM. Trimming stripped 10 bases from V and 7 bases from J, with 19 bases between. Here the CDR3 reads CAIGTTSFRGYTF. CDR3 in DNA: TGTGCCATCGGGACAACGTCTTTTCGTGGCTACACCTTC.

This chain joins TRBV28 and TRBJ2-2; maybe TRBD1 (5 bases). The V gene lost 1 base and the J gene lost 7 bases, with 10 bases spanning the gap. The CDR3 is 14 amino acids. CDR1 is MDHEN and CDR2 is SYDVKM in the germline V gene. The CDR3 sequence is CASSLLGVGGELFF. In DNA form, the CDR3 reads TGTGCCAGCAGTTTATTAGGGGTGGGCGGGGAGCTGTTTTTT. Full variable domain (remainder filled in from reference TRBV28 and TRBJ2-2): DVKVTQSSRYLVKRTGEKVFLECVQDMDHENMFWYRQDPGLGLRLIYFSYDVKMKEKGDIPEGYSVSREKKERFSLILESASTNQTSMYLCASSLLGVGGELFFGEGSRLTVL.

Remarks on this clonotype: With a much larger clone just one base away, this may be a read error. The CDR3 ends on some other residue instead of the conserved phenylalanine or tryptophan, so this is likely a read error. In DNA, the CDR3 is TGTGCCAGCAGTTACTCCCGAAGTAGAACAGGGAACCACGAGCAGTACTCC. Translation: CASSYSRSRTGNHEQYS. The chain uses TRBV6-5 and TRBJ2-7, with D possibly being TRBD1 (6 bases). V was pared by 0 bases and J by 5 bases, with 20 bases between. The germline V gene has CDR1 MNHEY and CDR2 SVGAGI. The CDR3 is made up of 17 amino acids.

The chain couples TRBV4-1 to TRBJ1-4, with D maybe TRBD1 (6 bases). The CDR3 spans 17 residues. CDR1 is MGHRA and CDR2 is YSYEKL in the germline V gene. V lost 2 bases, J lost 7 bases, and 20 bases lay in between. The CDR3 bases are TGCGCCAGCAGCCAACCTTTGGCAGGGACAAGGCGTGAAAAACTGTTTTTT. It codes for CASSQPLAGTRREKLFF.

The rearrangement links TRBV5-6 to TRBJ1-2; D possibly corresponds to TRBD1 (6 bases). Deletions cut 0 bases from V and 4 bases from J, with 13 bases between. The CDR3 runs 15 residues. The germline V gene encodes CDR1 SGHDT and CDR2 YYEEEE. The chain's CDR3 is CASSLVMGAGYGYTF. As DNA, the CDR3 is TGTGCCAGCAGCTTGGTTATGGGGGCCGGCTATGGCTACACCTTC.

This clonotype came up many times. V is TRBV20-1 and J is TRBJ1-4; TRBD1 agrees at 7 bases. The CDR3 is made up of 13 amino acids. Germline assignment: CDR1 DFQATT and CDR2 SNEGSKA (reference sequence). Trimming at V came to 3 bases and at J to 8 bases, leaving 6 bases not matched to a gene. The CDR3 reads CSARYRGPEKLFF. The CDR3 nucleotides read TGCAGTGCTAGGTACAGGGGACCAGAAAAACTGTTTTTT.

This clonotype was seen repeatedly, ten times or more. This CDR3 is CASILENTGELFF. DNA for the CDR3: TGTGCCAGCATCCTGGAGAACACCGGGGAGCTGTTTTTT. This sequence joins TRBV2 and TRBJ2-2; D gene ambiguous. This CDR3 region has 13 residues. Per germline, CDR1 SNHLY and CDR2 FYNNEI. V was cut by 7 bases and J by 1 base, with 7 bases left in between. Variable domain in full (rest from reference TRBV2 and TRBJ2-2): EPEVTQTPSHQVTQMGQEVILRCVPISNHLYFYWYRQILGQKVEFLVSFYNNEISEKSEIFDDQFSVERPDGSNFTLKIRSTKLEDSAMYFCASILENTGELFFGEGSRLTVL.

This clonotype was detected many times. This chain connects TRBV19 to TRBJ1-1, with TRBD1 matching 9 bases. The CDR3 extends over 15 amino acids. Germline lookup yields CDR1 LNHDA and CDR2 SQIVND (reference sequence). V dropped 5 bases and J dropped 8; count of bases not matched to a gene: 12. The CDR3 DNA follows: TGTGCCAGTAGTGTACTGCCGGGACAGGGTGCAGAAGCTTTCTTT. Amino acid sequence: CASSVLPGQGAEAFF.

This chain joins TRBV11-2 and TRBJ2-1; weak D call: TRBD2 (5 bases). The CDR3 sequence is 17 residues long. Germline CDR1 SGHAT, CDR2 FQNNGV. V shed 4 bases and J shed 0 bases, with 16 bases lying between them. DNA of the CDR3: TGTGCCAGCAGCTGGGGAGCTTGGGGTTCCTCCTACAATGAGCAGTTCTTC. As protein: CASSWGAWGSSYNEQFF. Full variable domain (rest looked up from reference TRBV11-2 and TRBJ2-1): EAGVAQSPRYKIIEKRQSVAFWCNPISGHATLYWYQQILGQGPKLLIQFQNNGVVDDSQLPKDRFSAERLKGVDSTLKIQPAKLEDSAVYLCASSWGAWGSSYNEQFFGPGTRLTVL.

The chain uses TRBV10-3 and TRBJ2-3, with a tentative D call TRBD2 (6 bases). In germline, CDR1 is ENHRY, CDR2 SYGVKD. V was shortened by 11 bases and J by 0 bases, with 18 bases between the two germline ends. This CDR3 contains 15 residues. The CDR3 DNA follows: TGTGCCTCCATGGGGGTAGCGGAGAGCACAGATACGCAGTATTTT. It codes for CASMGVAESTDTQYF.

This clonotype was counted many times. The V gene is TRBV5-1, the J gene TRBJ2-2; tentatively, D is TRBD2 (6 bases). Germline values: CDR1 SGHRS, CDR2 YFSETQ. The CDR3 extends over 14 amino acids. Trimming took off 4 bases at V and 3 bases at J, with 10 bases between the two ends. DNA of the CDR3: TGCGCCAGCAGCGGTGGAGGGTACACCGGGGAGCTGTTTTTT. Encoded protein: CASSGGGYTGELFF.

The gene calls are TRBV7-2 and TRBJ2-1; 9 bases are shared with TRBD1. The germline V gene encodes CDR1 SGHTA and CDR2 FQGNSA. This CDR3 is built from 14 residues. The junction had 3 bases not matched to a gene; V was cut back by 5 bases and J by 4 bases. In DNA form, the CDR3 reads TGTGCCAGCAGCCCCGGGACAGGGTACAATGAGCAGTTCTTC. It specifies CASSPGTGYNEQFF.

This clonotype turned up a few times. This chain connects TRBV9 to TRBJ2-2; D is ambiguous. Germline CDR1 reads SGDLS; CDR2 reads YYNGEE. The CDR3 loop spans 14 amino acids. Trimming removed 5 bases at V and 0 bases at J, with 8 bases between. The CDR3 DNA reads TGTGCCAGCAGTAGAACACCGAACACCGGGGAGCTGTTTTTT. It translates to CASSRTPNTGELFF.

This clonotype was seen many times. This chain uses TRBV10-3 with TRBJ2-1, with a weak D call TRBD1 (6 bases). Germline V CDR1 and CDR2: ENHRY, SYGVKD. V lost 0 bases, J lost 9 bases, and 21 bases lay in between. CDR3 length: 17 residues. The CDR3 reads CAISESAVRRARGEQFF. The DNA for the CDR3 is TGTGCCATCAGTGAGTCGGCGGTCCGTCGGGCCAGGGGTGAGCAGTTCTTC.

The V call is TRBV24-1, the J call TRBJ2-7; TRBD2 might be the D (6 bases). This CDR3 is built from 16 residues. Germline V gene sequence: CDR1 KGHDR, CDR2 SFDVKD. Deletions cut 5 bases from V and 2 bases from J, with 18 bases between. The chain's CDR3 is CATSGGSGHLPYEQYF. The CDR3 DNA reads as TGTGCCACCAGTGGGGGTAGCGGCCACCTCCCCTACGAGCAGTACTTC.

Many counts were recorded for this clonotype. V and J are TRBV27 and TRBJ2-7; TRBD1 is a possible D gene (5 bases). The CDR3 has 15 residues. Germline lookup yields CDR1 MNHEY and CDR2 SMNVEV (reference sequence). V lost 6 bases and J lost 2, with 17 bases in between. CDR3 sequence: CASSHEDSLAYEQYF. The CDR3 nucleotides read TGTGCCAGCAGCCACGAAGACAGCCTTGCCTACGAGCAGTACTTC.

This clonotype was seen many times. CDR3 nucleotide sequence: TGTGCCAGCGGGGTAAATCAGCCCCAGCATTTT. Residues: CASGVNQPQHF. The V and J genes are TRBV18 and TRBJ1-5; D not resolved. The CDR3 sequence is 11 residues long. The V and J ends lost 8 bases and 4 bases respectively, with 6 bases between them. Germline V gene sequence: CDR1 KGHSH, CDR2 LQKENI.

As to this clonotype: A read error may be the cause here, since a much bigger clone is one base away. The chain has TRBV2 and TRBJ2-5; 9 bases agree with TRBD2. J was trimmed by 6 bases and V by 8 bases; bases with no gene match: 16. The CDR3 contains 16 residues. Germline V CDR1 and CDR2: SNHLY, FYNNEI. The CDR3 protein is CASGGGSGRGWKTQYF. The DNA of the CDR3 is TGTGCCAGCGGGGGGGGTAGCGGGAGAGGATGGAAGACCCAGTACTTC.

A remark on this clonotype: This could be a read error, since a much larger clone is one nucleotide away. This chain connects TRBV28 to TRBJ1-1; TRBD1 is a possible D gene (5 bases). V lost 5 bases to trimming and J lost 4 bases, with 17 bases between them. The V gene's germline CDR1 is MDHEN and CDR2 SYDVKM. This CDR3 contains 15 residues. The CDR3 bases are TGTGCCAGCAGTCTGGACATGGGAGTGAGCACTGAAGCTTTCTTT. This codes for CASSLDMGVSTEAFF.

This clonotype was picked up many times. The chain is built from TRBV6-1 and TRBJ1-5; 7 nucleotides match TRBD1. CDR1 and CDR2 (germline): MNHNS, SASEGT. V lost 4 bases to trimming and J lost 3 bases; unmatched junction nucleotides: 6. CDR3 length: 15 residues. CDR3 residues: CASSVEGAHNQPQHF. In DNA, the CDR3 is TGTGCCAGCAGTGTTGAGGGGGCGCACAATCAGCCCCAGCATTTT.

This clonotype was found many times. This chain joins TRBV6-2 or TRBV6-3 and TRBJ2-7, with TRBD1 identical over 8 bases. The V gene's germline CDR1 is MNHEY and CDR2 SVGEGT. With V trimmed by 8 bases and J by 5 bases, 5 bases remained unmatched. The CDR3 length is 12 residues. CDR3 sequence reads: CASGDRPHEQYF. In nucleotides, the CDR3 is TGTGCCAGCGGGGACAGGCCCCACGAGCAGTACTTC.

This rearrangement joins TRBV25-1 to TRBJ2-7, with a possible D match to TRBD2 (5 bases). The ends were cut back, 5 bases at V and 4 bases at J, with 15 bases in the middle. CDR1 and CDR2 from the germline V gene are MGHDK and SYGVNS. This CDR3 has 14 residues. CDR3 sequence (DNA): TGTGCCAGCAGTTCCCGGACTGCCCCATACGAGCAGTACTTC. The encoded protein is CASSSRTAPYEQYF.

The J gene is TRBJ1-5, the V gene TRBV10-3; no firm D call. Trimming stripped 0 bases from V and 7 bases from J, with 7 bases between. CDR1 ENHRY and CDR2 SYGVKD come from the germline V gene. The length of the CDR3 is 13 residues. The CDR3 nucleotides read TGTGCCATCAGTGAGTCCGGCGGCCAGCCCCAGCATTTT. Its protein product is CAISESGGQPQHF.

The chain employs TRBV29-1 and TRBJ1-3, with unresolved D. CDR1 SQVTM and CDR2 ANQGSEA come from the germline V gene. This CDR3 is built from 12 residues. Trimming cost V 3 bases and J 0 bases, with 3 bases left between them. CDR3 residues: CSVEGSGNTIYF. The CDR3 DNA is TGCAGCGTTGAGGGCTCTGGAAACACCATATATTTT.

In its sample, this clonotype was seen many times. The chain joins TRBV7-9 to TRBJ2-1; 8 bases are a match to TRBD2. Germline CDR1 and CDR2: SEHNR and FQNEAQ (reference sequence). The CDR3 runs to 17 residues. V lost 6 bases, J lost 0 bases, and 10 bases stayed unmatched. CDR3 in DNA: TGTGCCAGCAGTCCCGGGGGGGGCCCAAGCTCCTACAATGAGCAGTTCTTC. Protein: CASSPGGGPSSYNEQFF. Supplemented by reference TRBV7-9 and TRBJ2-1, the full variable domain reads DTGVSQNPRHKITKRGQNVTFRCDPISEHNRLYWYRQTLGQGPEFLTYFQNEAQLEKSRLLSDRFSAERPKGSFSTLEIQRTEQGDSAMYLCASSPGGGPSSYNEQFFGPGTRLTVL.

There are many counts of this clonotype. The chain uses TRBV6-1 and TRBJ2-7; 9 bases are a match to TRBD2. The CDR3 covers 15 residues. Germline CDR1 and CDR2: MNHNS and SASEGT. J lost 5 bases, V lost 4 bases, and 9 bases had no gene match. As DNA, the CDR3 is TGTGCCAGCAGTGCCGCGGGGGGGGACCACAACGAGCAGTACTTC. Translated, it gives CASSAAGGDHNEQYF.